These 18 T cell receptor beta chains share one sample of origin, sequenced in a study of blood T cell repertoires in COVID-19. The assay was immunoSEQ multiplex PCR, and TCRdb's table has in-frame clones only and misses some. Of more than 90,000 clones in the sample, more than 60% were seen once. Sequenced material: peripheral blood. The source of these receptors is a man aged 65 to 79 with acute or convalescent COVID-19.

The V gene is TRBV11-2, the J gene TRBJ2-5, with TRBD2 matching 9 bases. Trimming cost V 5 bases and J 9 bases; bases outside gene matches: 10. The CDR3 contains 14 residues. The germline gives CDR1 SGHAT, CDR2 FQNNGV. The CDR3 is CASSRTSDQGAQYF. The CDR3 DNA reads TGTGCCAGCAGCCGGACTAGCGACCAGGGGGCCCAGTACTTC.

The chain has TRBV29-1 and TRBJ2-3; 9 nucleotides agree with TRBD2. The CDR3 runs 17 residues. The junction had 16 bases not matched to a gene; V was cut back by 3 bases and J by 6 bases. From germline, CDR1 is SQVTM and CDR2 ANQGSEA. The CDR3 loop reads CSVDGVETSGWEDTQYF. The CDR3 DNA follows: TGCAGCGTTGATGGGGTAGAGACTAGCGGATGGGAGGATACGCAGTATTTT.

This clone was observed once. The rearrangement links TRBV5-4 to TRBJ1-6; 8 nucleotides match TRBD1. This CDR3 comprises 14 residues. Germline CDR1 and CDR2: SGHNT and YYREEE (reference sequence). Germline trimming cut 4 bases from V and 7 bases from J; bases unmatched to any gene: 4. DNA for the CDR3: TGTGCCAGCAGCCTGGACAGGGCAAATTCACCCCTCCACTTT. This gives the protein CASSLDRANSPLHF.

The rearrangement uses TRBV3-1 (or the pseudogene TRBV3-2) and TRBJ2-7; D not certain. The CDR3 is made up of 13 amino acids. Germline V gene sequence: CDR1 LGHDT, CDR2 YNNKEL (reference sequence). The V and J ends lost 0 bases and 0 bases respectively, with 3 bases between them. CDR3 coding DNA: TGTGCCAGCAGCCAAGACAGCTCCTACGAGCAGTACTTC. It codes for CASSQDSSYEQYF.

This rearrangement joins TRBV29-1 to TRBJ1-2; D might be TRBD1 (5 bases). This CDR3 is built from 12 residues. Germline V gene sequence: CDR1 SQVTM, CDR2 ANQGSEA. V lost 0 bases and J lost 7, with 9 bases in between. The CDR3 loop reads CSVEDARVGYTF. Written as DNA, the CDR3 is TGCAGCGTTGAAGATGCCAGGGTTGGCTACACCTTC.

CDR3 nucleotide sequence: TGTGCCATCAGTCCCCTAGCGGGAAACACCGGGGAGCTGTTTTTT. Protein product: CAISPLAGNTGELFF. The chain joins TRBV10-3 to TRBJ2-2, with 9 bases that match TRBD2. The CDR3 length is 15 residues. Germline CDR1 and CDR2: ENHRY and SYGVKD. V gave up 5 bases and J gave up 2 bases; unmatched junction bases: 3.

The chain recombines TRBV6-4 with TRBJ2-7, with D maybe TRBD2 (6 bases). The length of the CDR3 is 10 residues. The germline CDR1 and CDR2 sequences are MRHNA and SNTAGT. V lost 11 bases and J lost 4, with 9 bases in between. CDR3 nucleotide sequence: TGTGCCCCCCGGGGGTACGAGCAGTACTTC. It encodes CAPRGYEQYF.

The V call is TRBV28, the J call TRBJ2-3, with 9 bases fitting TRBD2. The junction had 6 bases not matched to a gene; V was cut back by 5 bases and J by 0 bases. Germline values: CDR1 MDHEN, CDR2 SYDVKM. CDR3 length: 16 residues. The CDR3 region is CASSTLAGTSTDTQYF. In DNA, the CDR3 is TGTGCCAGCAGTACTCTAGCGGGGACTAGCACAGATACGCAGTATTTT.

The V call is TRBV4-3, the J call TRBJ2-2; TRBD2 matches 11 bases. Per germline, CDR1 LGHNA and CDR2 YSLEER. The CDR3 runs to 16 residues. J was trimmed by 3 bases and V by 4 bases; bases with no gene match: 4. CDR3 sequence (DNA): TGCGCCAGCAGCCCACTAGCGGGGGACCACACCGGGGAGCTGTTTTTT. Its protein product is CASSPLAGDHTGELFF.

The rearrangement joins TRBV7-9 to TRBJ2-3; a weak D match, TRBD1 (5 bases). Trimming removed 1 base from V and 2 bases from J, with 16 bases in between. The CDR3 contains 17 residues. CDR1 is SEHNR and CDR2 is FQNEAQ in the germline V gene (reference sequence). In DNA form, the CDR3 reads TGTGCCAGCAGCTTAGAGCTCCAGGGTTATGTCACAGATACGCAGTATTTT. It yields the protein CASSLELQGYVTDTQYF.

The rearrangement links TRBV2 to TRBJ2-1, with TRBD2 identical over 14 bases. Looked up from germline, CDR1 is SNHLY and CDR2 is FYNNEI. V lost 6 bases and J lost 8; bases outside the gene matches: 9. The CDR3 spans 16 residues. In nucleotides, the CDR3 is TGTGCCAGCAGGCCTGGACTAGCGGGGGGAGGCGATGAGCAGTTCTTC. Its protein product is CASRPGLAGGGDEQFF.

The chain couples TRBV7-8 to TRBJ2-1; D remains unclear. With 3 bases removed from V and 9 bases from J, the gap between germline ends came to 12 bases. The germline V gene has CDR1 SGHVS and CDR2 FQNEAQ. CDR3 length: 13 residues. The CDR3 region is CASSFERYGEQFF. The CDR3 nucleotides read TGTGCCAGCAGCTTCGAACGGTACGGTGAGCAGTTCTTC.

The chain combines TRBV18 with TRBJ2-5; 8 bases line up with TRBD1. Germline assignment: CDR1 KGHSH and CDR2 LQKENI. The CDR3 runs to 14 residues. V gave up 3 bases and J gave up 1 base; unmatched junction bases: 1. CDR3 protein: CASSPGQGQETQYF. The CDR3 region has the DNA TGTGCCAGCTCACCCGGACAGGGCCAAGAGACCCAGTACTTC.

The chain uses TRBV28 and TRBJ1-2, with 8 bases identical to TRBD1. The CDR3 is 14 residues long. V shed 7 bases, J shed 8 bases, and the junction held 12 bases outside the gene matches. The germline V gene encodes CDR1 MDHEN and CDR2 SYDVKM. The CDR3 sequence is CASISGQGGYGYTF. The CDR3 nucleotides are TGTGCCAGCATTTCAGGACAGGGTGGGTACGGCTACACCTTC.

This chain uses TRBV12-3 or TRBV12-4 with TRBJ2-3, with D tentatively TRBD2 (6 bases). Between the trimmed V and J ends, which lost 7 bases and 1 base, there was a span of 9 bases. The CDR3 has 13 amino acids. The CDR3 DNA follows: TGTGCCAGCACCTGGGGGGGCACAGATACGCAGTATTTT. Protein sequence: CASTWGGTDTQYF.

The chain is built from TRBV7-2 and TRBJ2-7; 9 bases match TRBD2. CDR3 size: 15 residues. J lost 2 bases, V lost 0 bases, and 2 bases had no gene match. Germline CDR1 SGHTA, CDR2 FQGNSA. The DNA of the CDR3 is TGTGCCAGCAGCTTAGCTAGCGGGGGAACCTACGAGCAGTACTTC. Protein product: CASSLASGGTYEQYF.

The rearrangement links TRBV4-2 to TRBJ1-6; the D gene is possibly TRBD1 (6 bases). In germline, CDR1 is LGHNA, CDR2 YNFKEQ. V was shortened by 0 bases and J by 7 bases, with 13 bases between the two germline ends. This CDR3 is 16 amino acids long. The DNA of the CDR3 is TGTGCCAGCAGCCAAGATACTCGGACAGCAAATTCACCCCTCCACTTT. This gives the protein CASSQDTRTANSPLHF.

As regards this clone: Other DNA variants within this sample encode the same CDR3. This CDR3 is CSVGGTDYNEQFF. For the CDR3, the DNA is TGCAGCGTTGGTGGGACAGACTACAATGAGCAGTTCTTC. This chain joins TRBV29-1 and TRBJ2-1; TRBD1 matches 7 bases. Germline CDR1 is SQVTM and CDR2 is ANQGSEA. The CDR3 covers 13 residues. V lost 4 bases to trimming and J lost 3 bases; unmatched junction nucleotides: 3.